Below, one TCR beta chain is given with its context. V was cut by 6 bases and J by 2 bases, with 24 bases left in between. The germline V gene encodes CDR1 LNHNV and CDR2 YYDKDF (reference sequence). The CDR3 runs to 18 residues. The data originate from a study of blood T cells in healthy people across ages. Next came a second PCR, run for about 6 to 12 cycles, which used a sample-barcoded 5' primer along with a J-beta primer mix. TCRdb re-derived calls from the 5' RACE reads in MiXCR, one entry per CDR3 protein. Here the sample spans more than 800,000 distinct CDR3 sequences, under 45% being singletons.

The specimen was blood. The chain carries TRBV15 and TRBJ2-3, with D possibly TRBD2 on 7 matching bases. This receptor was taken from a woman aged 55-69 years in good health. The CDR3 nucleotides read TGTGCCACCAGAACCAGAGCTTGGGGGGGCAAGGTCACAGATACGCAGTATTTT. This translates into CATRTRAWGGKVTDTQYF.